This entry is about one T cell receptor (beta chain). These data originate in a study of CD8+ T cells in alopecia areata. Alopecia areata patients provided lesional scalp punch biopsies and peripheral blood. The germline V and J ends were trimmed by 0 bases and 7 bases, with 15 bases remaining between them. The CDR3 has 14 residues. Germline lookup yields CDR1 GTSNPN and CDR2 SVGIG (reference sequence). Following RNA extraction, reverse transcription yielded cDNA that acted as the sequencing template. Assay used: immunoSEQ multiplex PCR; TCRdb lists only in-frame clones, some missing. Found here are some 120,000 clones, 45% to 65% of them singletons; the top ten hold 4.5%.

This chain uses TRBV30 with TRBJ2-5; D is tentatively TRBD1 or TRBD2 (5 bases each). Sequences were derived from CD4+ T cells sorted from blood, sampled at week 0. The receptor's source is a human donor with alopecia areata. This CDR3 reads CAWSVRGGSRTQYF. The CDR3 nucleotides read TGTGCCTGGAGTGTACGGGGCGGATCGCGGACCCAGTACTTC.